What follows describes a single T cell receptor (beta chain). This clonotype was counted ten times or more. The target of this receptor is not known. Base qualities are missing; no much larger clone stands one base away. This specimen belongs to a study of neurological immune-mediated disorders (dated by TCRdb to between 2018 and 2021). General notes on the study: Peripheral blood TCR-beta repertoires from patients with HTLV-I-associated myelopathy (HAM/TSP), patients with multiple sclerosis, and healthy controls were compared in the study using UMI-based sequencing. Longitudinal samples, technical triplicates and paired sorted CD4+ and CD8+ T-cell subsets, alongside PBMC samples, were included among the 90 to 130 TCR-beta libraries. The cohort comprised 68 subjects: 15 or so HAM/TSP patients, 35 or so multiple sclerosis patients and approximately 20 healthy controls. General conclusions and limits of the study: No identical CDR3 amino acid sequences were found to be shared among expanded clones across subjects, suggesting that TCR-beta repertoires were private in all groups. TCR clonal expansion was greatest in HAM/TSP patients and smallest in MS patients, who ranked below even healthy controls.

To synthesize cDNA, template-switch 5'RACE was performed with a primer carrying a 10-nucleotide random unique molecular identifier so that each TCR transcript was tagged. Over 190 million TCR-beta sequences, covering 15-18 subjects, were produced in each sequencing run. The RNeasy kit was used for extraction of total RNA. The KAPA Real-time Library Amplification kit was used to amplify TCR-beta VDJ regions with primers for the TCR constant region and the 5'RACE anchor. Sample indexes and Illumina adaptors were added in a first PCR, after which library yield was increased in a second PCR. After purification with Ampure beads, the TCR product of roughly 650 bp was size-selected on a 2% E-gel SizeSelection system. Library quality was checked on a Bioanalyzer, concentration was measured with Qubit, and libraries were quantified with the Kapa Library Quantification kit before pooling. Paired-end 2 x 150 bp sequencing of the libraries was performed on an Illumina HiSeq 2500. To increase sequence diversity, roughly 23-30% phiX was spiked into each library pool. Per the source publication's procedure: The quality-filtered reads were processed with the UMI-based MiGEC pipeline, whose error correction step removed more than 90% of the raw TCR sequences. IMGT germline references were used for aligning VDJ genes, and each clonotype was defined as a unique CDR3 amino acid sequence together with its V-J genes. Clonal expansion, Shannon diversity and CDR3 relatedness were evaluated with VDJtools (CalcPairwiseDistances, ClusterSamples), while phylogenetic trees were built in CLCbio workbench. Using coefficient-of-variation modelling across technical triplicates, the study counted a clone as expanded if it had at least 8 unique UMIs. TCRdb passed the public sequencing reads through fastp at Q25 and MiXCR, retaining productive beta sequences. Here each entry gathers all rows of one CDR3 protein and keeps the most common genes and DNA. TCRdb's processing, not the study's, gives the V and J calls here. The sample table records some 38,000 distinct CDR3 sequences; approximately 4.4% of these occur just once. The biggest ten clones account for about 9% of the sample.

The healthy controls were volunteers from blood banks in Maryland, USA. For the sorted-subset TCR libraries, the starting material was about 1 million sorted CD4+ or CD8+ T cells. Peripheral blood was subjected to Ficoll-Hypaque density gradient centrifugation to isolate PBMCs, which were then cryopreserved in liquid nitrogen. The study also sequenced paired sorted CD4+ and CD8+ subsets from healthy controls, HAM/TSP patients and MS patients. The material sequenced was CD4+ T cells from blood. This TCR derives from a man aged 18 to 29 in good health.

The bases are TGCAGTGCTTCACAGGGAGGGAGCCGTGAGGCTTTCTTT. This gives the protein CSASQGGSREAFF. This chain joins TRBV20-1 to TRBJ1-1, with TRBD1 tentatively as D gene (6 bases match). From the cysteine through the phenylalanine, the CDR3 covers 13 amino acids. Only the CDR3 region is kept as DNA, spanning 39 bases read in frame from base 1. Trimming at the junction amounts to 5 bases on V and 11 bases on J, and the germline ends lie 21 bases apart. In the germline V gene (reference sequence), CDR1 corresponds to DFQATT and CDR2 to SNEGSKA.